This entry lists 9 T cell receptor beta chains sequenced from one sample in a study of OX40 agonist ivuxolimab in advanced cancers. The repertoire was sequenced with immunoSEQ multiplex PCR; TCRdb's copy has only in-frame clones and lacks some. The sample lists roughly 79,000 clones; 85% to 95% were seen once. The specimen comprised CD4+ or CD8+ T cells sorted from blood, sampled in a trial of the OX40 agonist ivuxolimab. These receptors originate from an adult with an advanced solid tumor such as melanoma, head and neck, liver or kidney cancer.

The V gene is TRBV2, the J gene TRBJ2-3, with no clear D. This CDR3 has 14 amino acids. Germline CDR1 SNHLY, CDR2 FYNNEI. Trimming removed 6 bases from V and 0 bases from J, with 10 bases in between. As DNA, the CDR3 is TGTGCCAGCAGCCCGATAACGAGCACAGATACGCAGTATTTT. Amino acid sequence: CASSPITSTDTQYF.

The rearrangement uses TRBV5-6 and TRBJ1-1; maybe TRBD1 (6 bases). CDR1 SGHDT and CDR2 YYEEEE come from the germline V gene. The CDR3 is made up of 14 amino acids. Trimming removed 3 bases at V and 5 bases at J, with 14 bases between. CDR3 nucleotide sequence: TGTGCCAGCAGCTATTGGGGGGGGCCGACTGAAGCTTTCTTT. Protein sequence: CASSYWGGPTEAFF.

The chain links TRBV4-1 to TRBJ2-3; 9 bases align to TRBD2. V gave up 1 base and J gave up 2 bases; unmatched junction bases: 4. The germline CDR1 and CDR2 sequences are MGHRA and YSYEKL. The CDR3 sequence is 16 residues long. CDR3 coding DNA: TGCGCCAGCAGCCAAGTCGGCGGGGGGGCCACAGATACGCAGTATTTT. The encoded protein is CASSQVGGGATDTQYF.

This clone was seen more than once but under ten times. The chain uses TRBV19 and TRBJ2-2; D gene unclear. The CDR3 contains 10 residues. The V and J ends lost 5 bases and 9 bases respectively, with 4 bases between them. Per germline, CDR1 LNHDA and CDR2 SQIVND (reference sequence). The CDR3 is CASSGRELFF. In DNA form, the CDR3 reads TGTGCCAGTAGTGGCCGGGAGCTGTTTTTT.

The chain carries TRBV10-3 and TRBJ2-1, with TRBD2 matching over 14 bases. Unmatched junction bases numbered 9, after V lost 0 bases and J lost 8 bases. From germline, CDR1 is ENHRY and CDR2 SYGVKD. The CDR3 is made up of 18 amino acids. The CDR3 DNA is TGTGCCATCAGTGAGTCATATTGGACTAGCGGGGGGTGGTATGAGCAGTTCTTC. This sequence encodes CAISESYWTSGGWYEQFF.

The J gene is TRBJ2-5, the V gene TRBV5-1; 13 nucleotides align to TRBD2. CDR1 and CDR2 from the germline V gene are SGHRS and YFSETQ. CDR3 length equals 15 residues. The J segment lost 4 bases and the V segment lost 6 bases, leaving 6 bases of the junction unmatched. The CDR3 sequence is CASILAGGPRETQYF. CDR3 bases: TGCGCCAGCATACTAGCGGGGGGGCCAAGAGAGACCCAGTACTTC.

The chain combines TRBV6-1 with TRBJ2-7; weak D call: TRBD1 (6 bases). Trimming pared 7 bases from V and 7 bases from J, leaving 14 bases between. This CDR3 has 12 residues. Germline loops: CDR1 MNHNS, CDR2 SASEGT. The DNA for the CDR3 is TGTGCCAGCATTGGGGGCGCGGATGAGCAGTACTTC. This encodes CASIGGADEQYF.

This chain joins TRBV5-6 and TRBJ2-2, with no clear D. The CDR3 is 14 amino acids. The germline V gene has CDR1 SGHDT and CDR2 YYEEEE. The ends were cut back, 0 bases at V and 4 bases at J, with 7 bases in the middle. The CDR3 is CASSLAGTTGELFF. The CDR3 DNA sequence: TGTGCCAGCAGCTTGGCCGGAACCACCGGGGAGCTGTTTTTT.

The chain recombines TRBV5-8 with TRBJ2-5; 7 positions agree with TRBD1. Trimming took 3 bases from V and 4 from J; bases not matched to a gene: 12. The CDR3 consists of 16 residues. CDR1 SGHTS and CDR2 YDEGEE come from the germline V gene. The CDR3 is CASSSPGGVGLETQYF. The CDR3 DNA is TGTGCCAGCAGCTCCCCAGGGGGAGTTGGATTAGAGACCCAGTACTTC.